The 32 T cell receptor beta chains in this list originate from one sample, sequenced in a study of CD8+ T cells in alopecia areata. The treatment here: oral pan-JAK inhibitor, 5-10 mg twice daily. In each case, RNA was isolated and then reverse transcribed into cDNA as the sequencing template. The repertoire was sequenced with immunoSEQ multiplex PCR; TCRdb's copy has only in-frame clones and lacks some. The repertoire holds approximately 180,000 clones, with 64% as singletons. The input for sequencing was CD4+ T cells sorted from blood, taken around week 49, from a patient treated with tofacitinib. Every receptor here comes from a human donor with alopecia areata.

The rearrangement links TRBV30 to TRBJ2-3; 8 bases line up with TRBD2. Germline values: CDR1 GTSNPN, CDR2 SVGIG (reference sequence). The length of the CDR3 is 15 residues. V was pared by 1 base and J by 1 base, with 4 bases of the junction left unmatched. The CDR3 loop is CAWSEGRGGTDTQYF. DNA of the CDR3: TGTGCCTGGAGTGAGGGGCGGGGGGGCACAGATACGCAGTATTTT. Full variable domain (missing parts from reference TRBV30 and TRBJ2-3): SQTIHQWPATLVQPVGSPLSLECTVEGTSNPNLYWYRQAAGRGLQLLFYSVGIGQISSEVPQNLSASRPQDRQFILSSKKLLLSDSGFYLCAWSEGRGGTDTQYFGPGTRLTVL.

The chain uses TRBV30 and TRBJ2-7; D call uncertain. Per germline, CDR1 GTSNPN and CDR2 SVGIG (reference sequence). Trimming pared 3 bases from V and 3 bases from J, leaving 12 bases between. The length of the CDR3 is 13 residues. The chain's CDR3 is CAWSATINYEQYF. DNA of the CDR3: TGTGCCTGGAGCGCGACAATTAACTACGAGCAGTACTTC.

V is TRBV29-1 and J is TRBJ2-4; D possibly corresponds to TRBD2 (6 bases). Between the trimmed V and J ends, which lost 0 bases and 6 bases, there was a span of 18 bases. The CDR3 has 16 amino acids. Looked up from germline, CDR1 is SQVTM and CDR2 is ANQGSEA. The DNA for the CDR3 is TGCAGCGTTGAAGATCATCGGACCATGGGGGGAAACATTCAGTACTTC. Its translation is CSVEDHRTMGGNIQYF.

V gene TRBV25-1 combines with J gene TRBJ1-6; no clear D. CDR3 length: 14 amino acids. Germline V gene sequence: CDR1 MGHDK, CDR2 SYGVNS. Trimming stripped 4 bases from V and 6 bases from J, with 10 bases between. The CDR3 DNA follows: TGTGCCAGCAGTGCCCCGCGAGCTAATTCACCCCTCCACTTT. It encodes CASSAPRANSPLHF.

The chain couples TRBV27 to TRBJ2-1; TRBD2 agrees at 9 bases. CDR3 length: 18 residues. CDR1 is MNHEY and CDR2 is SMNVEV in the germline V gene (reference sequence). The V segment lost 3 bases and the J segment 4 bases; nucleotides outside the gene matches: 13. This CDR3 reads CASSFHAPRGGSYNEQFF. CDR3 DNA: TGTGCCAGCAGTTTCCATGCCCCGCGGGGGGGGAGTTACAATGAGCAGTTCTTC.

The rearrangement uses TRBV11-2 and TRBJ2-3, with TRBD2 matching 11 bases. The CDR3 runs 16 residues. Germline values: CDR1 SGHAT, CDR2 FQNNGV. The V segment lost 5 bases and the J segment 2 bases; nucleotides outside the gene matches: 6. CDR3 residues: CASSLNSGGATDTQYF. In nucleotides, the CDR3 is TGTGCCAGCAGCCTAAATAGCGGGGGGGCCACAGATACGCAGTATTTT. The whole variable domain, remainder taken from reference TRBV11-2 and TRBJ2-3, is EAGVAQSPRYKIIEKRQSVAFWCNPISGHATLYWYQQILGQGPKLLIQFQNNGVVDDSQLPKDRFSAERLKGVDSTLKIQPAKLEDSAVYLCASSLNSGGATDTQYFGPGTRLTVL.

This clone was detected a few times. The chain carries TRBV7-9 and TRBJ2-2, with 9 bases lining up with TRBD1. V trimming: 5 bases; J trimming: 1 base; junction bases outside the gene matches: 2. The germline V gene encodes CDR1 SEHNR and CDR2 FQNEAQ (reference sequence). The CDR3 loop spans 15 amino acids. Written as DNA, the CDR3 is TGTGCCAGCAGCCGGACAGGGGAGAACACCGGGGAGCTGTTTTTT. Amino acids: CASSRTGENTGELFF.

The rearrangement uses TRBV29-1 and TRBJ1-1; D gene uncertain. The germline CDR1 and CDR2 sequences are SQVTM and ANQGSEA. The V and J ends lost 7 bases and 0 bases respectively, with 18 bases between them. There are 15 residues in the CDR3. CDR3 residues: CSAEDGGFMNTEAFF. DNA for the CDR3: TGCAGCGCAGAGGACGGCGGGTTTATGAACACTGAAGCTTTCTTT.

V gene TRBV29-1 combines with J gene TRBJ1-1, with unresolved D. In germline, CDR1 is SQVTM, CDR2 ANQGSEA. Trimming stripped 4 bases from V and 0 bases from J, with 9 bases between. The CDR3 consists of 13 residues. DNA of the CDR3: TGCAGCGTTGGGCCGGGATTGAACACTGAAGCTTTCTTT. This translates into CSVGPGLNTEAFF. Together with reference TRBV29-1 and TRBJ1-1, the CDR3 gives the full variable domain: SAVISQKPSRDICQRGTSLTIQCQVDSQVTMMFWYRQQPGQSLTLIATANQGSEATYESGFVIDKFPISRPNLTFSTLTVSNMSPEDSSIYLCSVGPGLNTEAFFGQGTRLTVV.

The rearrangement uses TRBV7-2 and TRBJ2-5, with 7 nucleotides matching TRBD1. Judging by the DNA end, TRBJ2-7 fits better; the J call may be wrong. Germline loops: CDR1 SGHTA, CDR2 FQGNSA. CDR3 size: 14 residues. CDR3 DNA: TGTGCCAGCAGCCGGGACAGCCTCTCCTACGAGCAGTACTTC. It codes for CASSRDSLSYEQYF.

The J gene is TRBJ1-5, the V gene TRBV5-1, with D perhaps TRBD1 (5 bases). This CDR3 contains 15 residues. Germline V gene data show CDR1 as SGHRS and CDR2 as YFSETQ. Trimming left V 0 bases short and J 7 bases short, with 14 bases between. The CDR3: CASSLAGGSGQPQHF. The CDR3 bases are TGCGCCAGCAGCTTGGCCGGGGGTTCCGGACAGCCCCAGCATTTT.

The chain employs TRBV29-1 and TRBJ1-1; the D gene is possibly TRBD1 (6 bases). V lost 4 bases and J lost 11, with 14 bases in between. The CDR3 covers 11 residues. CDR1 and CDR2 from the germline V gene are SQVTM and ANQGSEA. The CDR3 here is CSVGQGYMAFF. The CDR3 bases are TGCAGCGTTGGGCAGGGGTATATGGCTTTCTTT.

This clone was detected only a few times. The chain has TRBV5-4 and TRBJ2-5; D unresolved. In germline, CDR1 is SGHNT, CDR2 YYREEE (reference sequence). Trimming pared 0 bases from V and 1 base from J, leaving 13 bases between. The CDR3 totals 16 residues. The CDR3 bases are TGTGCCAGCAGCTTGGTGGCCCAGCTAAGCCAAGAGACCCAGTACTTC. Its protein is CASSLVAQLSQETQYF.

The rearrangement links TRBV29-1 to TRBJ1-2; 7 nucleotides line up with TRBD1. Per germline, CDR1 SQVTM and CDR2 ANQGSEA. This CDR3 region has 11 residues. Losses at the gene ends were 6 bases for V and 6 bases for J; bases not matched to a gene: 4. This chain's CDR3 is CSVGQDHGYTF. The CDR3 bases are TGCAGCGTCGGACAGGACCATGGCTACACCTTC.

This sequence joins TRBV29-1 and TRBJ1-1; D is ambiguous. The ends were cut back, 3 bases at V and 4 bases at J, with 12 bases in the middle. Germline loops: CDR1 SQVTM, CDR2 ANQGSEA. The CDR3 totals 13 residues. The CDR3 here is CSVDGVGVTEAFF. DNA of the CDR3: TGCAGCGTTGATGGGGTAGGAGTCACTGAAGCTTTCTTT.

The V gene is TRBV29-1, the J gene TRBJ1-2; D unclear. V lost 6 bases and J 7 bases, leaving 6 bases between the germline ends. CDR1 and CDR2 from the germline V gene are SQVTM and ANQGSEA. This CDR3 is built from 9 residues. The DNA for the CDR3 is TGCAGCGTAGACATTGGCTACACCTTC. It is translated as CSVDIGYTF.

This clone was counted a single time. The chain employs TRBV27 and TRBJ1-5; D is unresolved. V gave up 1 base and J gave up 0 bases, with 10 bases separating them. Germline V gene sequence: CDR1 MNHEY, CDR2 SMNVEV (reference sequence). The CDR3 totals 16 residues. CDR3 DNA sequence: TGTGCCAGCAGTTTATATTACGGTGATAGCAATCAGCCCCAGCATTTT. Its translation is CASSLYYGDSNQPQHF.

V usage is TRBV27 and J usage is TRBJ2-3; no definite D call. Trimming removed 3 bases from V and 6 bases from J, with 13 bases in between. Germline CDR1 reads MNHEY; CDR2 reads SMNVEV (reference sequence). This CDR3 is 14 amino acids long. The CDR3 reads CASSFGWLVDTQYF. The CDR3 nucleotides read TGTGCCAGCAGTTTTGGGTGGTTGGTGGATACGCAGTATTTT.

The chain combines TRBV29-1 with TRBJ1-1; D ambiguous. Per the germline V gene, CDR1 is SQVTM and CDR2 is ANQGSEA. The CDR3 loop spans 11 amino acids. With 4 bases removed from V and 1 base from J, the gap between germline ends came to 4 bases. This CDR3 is CSVVPNTEAFF. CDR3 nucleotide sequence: TGCAGCGTTGTACCGAACACTGAAGCTTTCTTT.

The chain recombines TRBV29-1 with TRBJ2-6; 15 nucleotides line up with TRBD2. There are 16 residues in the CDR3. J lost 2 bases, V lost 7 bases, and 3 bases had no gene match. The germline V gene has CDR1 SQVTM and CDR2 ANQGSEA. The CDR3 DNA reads TGCAGCGCCCGGACTAGCGGGGGGGCTGGGGCCAACGTCCTGACTTTC. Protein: CSARTSGGAGANVLTF.

CDR3 in amino acids: CASSTGTSGNEQFF. The CDR3 coding sequence is TGTGCCAGCAGTACGGGCACCTCAGGCAATGAGCAGTTCTTC. This chain connects TRBV6-5 to TRBJ2-1, with D hard to call. The V gene's germline CDR1 is MNHEY and CDR2 SVGAGI. The V end was cut by 5 bases, the J end by 6 bases, with 14 bases between. The CDR3 is 14 amino acids.

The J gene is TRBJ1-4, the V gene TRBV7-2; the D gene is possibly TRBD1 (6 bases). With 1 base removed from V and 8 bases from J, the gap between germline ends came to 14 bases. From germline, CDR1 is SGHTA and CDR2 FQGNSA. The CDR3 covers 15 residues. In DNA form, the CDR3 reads TGTGCCAGCAGCTTAGTTGGCAGGGGTGACGAAAAACTGTTTTTT. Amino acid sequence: CASSLVGRGDEKLFF.

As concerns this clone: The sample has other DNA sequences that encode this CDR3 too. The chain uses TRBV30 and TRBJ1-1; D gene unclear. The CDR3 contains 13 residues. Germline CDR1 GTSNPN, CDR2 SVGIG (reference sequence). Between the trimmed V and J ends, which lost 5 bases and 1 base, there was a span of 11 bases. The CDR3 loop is CAWSGRGNTEAFF. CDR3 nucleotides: TGTGCCTGGTCCGGACGGGGGAACACTGAAGCTTTCTTT.

CDR3 nucleotides: TGTGCCAGCGGGCAAAATCAGCCCCAGCATTTT. Translated, it gives CASGQNQPQHF. This chain uses TRBV7-9 with TRBJ1-5, with D uncertain. The CDR3 sequence is 11 residues long. In germline, CDR1 is SEHNR, CDR2 FQNEAQ (reference sequence). Trimming shortened V by 8 bases and J by 4 bases, and 6 bases separated the two germline ends. The whole variable domain, filled in from reference TRBV7-9 and TRBJ1-5, reads DTGVSQNPRHKITKRGQNVTFRCDPISEHNRLYWYRQTLGQGPEFLTYFQNEAQLEKSRLLSDRFSAERPKGSFSTLEIQRTEQGDSAMYLCASGQNQPQHFGDGTRLSIL.

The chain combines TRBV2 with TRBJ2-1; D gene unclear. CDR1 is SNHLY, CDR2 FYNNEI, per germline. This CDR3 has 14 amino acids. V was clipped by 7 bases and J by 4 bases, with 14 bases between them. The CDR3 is CASIGRIAYNEQFF. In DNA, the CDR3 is TGTGCCAGCATCGGAAGGATTGCGTACAATGAGCAGTTCTTC. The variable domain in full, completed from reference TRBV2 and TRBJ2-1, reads EPEVTQTPSHQVTQMGQEVILRCVPISNHLYFYWYRQILGQKVEFLVSFYNNEISEKSEIFDDQFSVERPDGSNFTLKIRSTKLEDSAMYFCASIGRIAYNEQFFGPGTRLTVL.

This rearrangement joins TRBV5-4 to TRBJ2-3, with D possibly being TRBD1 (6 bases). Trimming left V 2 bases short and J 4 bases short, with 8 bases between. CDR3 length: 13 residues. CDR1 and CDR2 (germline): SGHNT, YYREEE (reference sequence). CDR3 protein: CASSFQGSDTQYF. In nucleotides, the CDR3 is TGTGCCAGCAGCTTCCAGGGGTCAGATACGCAGTATTTT.

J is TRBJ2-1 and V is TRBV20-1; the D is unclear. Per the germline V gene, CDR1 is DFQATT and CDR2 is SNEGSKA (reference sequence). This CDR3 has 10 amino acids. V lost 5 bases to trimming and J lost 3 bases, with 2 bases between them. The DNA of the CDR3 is TGCAGTGCTTACTACAATGAGCAGTTCTTC. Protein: CSAYYNEQFF.

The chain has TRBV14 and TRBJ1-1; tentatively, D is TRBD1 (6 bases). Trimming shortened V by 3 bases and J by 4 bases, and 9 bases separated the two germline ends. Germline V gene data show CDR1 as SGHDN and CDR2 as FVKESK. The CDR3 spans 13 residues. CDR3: CASSQRGLTEAFF. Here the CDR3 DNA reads TGTGCCAGCAGCCAGCGGGGGCTCACTGAAGCTTTCTTT.

The CDR3 protein is CSVEVQGKRTEAFF. For the CDR3, the DNA is TGCAGCGTTGAAGTACAGGGCAAAAGGACTGAAGCTTTCTTT. V usage is TRBV29-1 and J usage is TRBJ1-1; TRBD1 is a possible D gene (6 bases). This CDR3 spans 14 amino acids. Germline V CDR1 and CDR2: SQVTM, ANQGSEA. The ends were cut back, 1 base at V and 5 bases at J, with 14 bases in the middle.

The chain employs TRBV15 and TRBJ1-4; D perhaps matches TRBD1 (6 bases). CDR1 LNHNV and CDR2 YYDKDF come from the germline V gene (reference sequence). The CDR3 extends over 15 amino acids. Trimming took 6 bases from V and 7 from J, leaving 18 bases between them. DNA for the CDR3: TGTGCCACCAGACTTCAACAGGGCGCCGGTGAAAAACTGTTTTTT. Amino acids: CATRLQQGAGEKLFF.

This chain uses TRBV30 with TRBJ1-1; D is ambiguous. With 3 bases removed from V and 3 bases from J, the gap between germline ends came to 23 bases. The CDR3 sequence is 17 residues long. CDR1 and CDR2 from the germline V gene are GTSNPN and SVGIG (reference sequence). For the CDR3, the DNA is TGTGCCTGGAGCCTAGGCGATCCGGATCCAAAATACACTGAAGCTTTCTTT. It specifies CAWSLGDPDPKYTEAFF.

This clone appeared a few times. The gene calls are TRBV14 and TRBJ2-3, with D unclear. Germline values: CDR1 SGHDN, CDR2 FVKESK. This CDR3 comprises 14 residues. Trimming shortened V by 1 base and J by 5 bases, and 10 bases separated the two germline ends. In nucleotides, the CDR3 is TGTGCCAGCAGCCAAGGGTGGAGAGGAGATACGCAGTATTTT. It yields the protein CASSQGWRGDTQYF.